The clone carrying this T cell receptor beta chain was detected only a few times. This sample is part of a study of blood T cell repertoires in COVID-19. Germline assignment: CDR1 KGHDR and CDR2 SFDVKD. Trimming took off 2 bases at V and 4 bases at J, with 10 bases between the two ends. The CDR3 extends over 14 amino acids. This table comes from immunoSEQ multiplex PCR, and its TCRdb copy is limited to in-frame clones, with some not included. The sample lists about 270,000 clones; about nine tenths were seen once. Assignment of participants to cohorts was predicated upon participant-reported clinical history.

This chain uses TRBV24-1 with TRBJ1-2, with D perhaps TRBD1 (6 bases). This receptor was obtained from a woman aged 40 to 50 with acute COVID-19. The sample comprised PBMCs or T cells enriched from blood (not recorded which). In nucleotides, the CDR3 is TGTGCCACCAGTGATTCGACAGGCCTCTATGGCTACACCTTC. Protein sequence: CATSDSTGLYGYTF.